These 22 T cell receptor beta chains originate from one sample sequenced in a study of control samples from healthy donors and cancer patients. This table comes from immunoSEQ multiplex PCR, and its TCRdb copy is limited to in-frame clones, with some not included. The repertoire consists of fewer than 200,000 clones, with nearly 90% occurring once and the leading ten covering around 1.5%. Input material: blood. These receptors were taken from a woman aged 45 to 65 in good health.

This clone was seen a few times. In DNA, the CDR3 is TGTGCCAGCAGCCGTGGCCCCGAGGGCGAGCAGTACTTC. Its protein is CASSRGPEGEQYF. The chain is built from TRBV7-2 and TRBJ2-7; possible D gene TRBD2, 5 bases. The ends were cut back, 5 bases at V and 6 bases at J, with 14 bases in the middle. The length of the CDR3 is 13 residues. The germline gives CDR1 SGHTA, CDR2 FQGNSA.

The gene calls are TRBV3-1 (or the pseudogene TRBV3-2) and TRBJ1-1, with D hard to call. In germline, CDR1 is LGHDT, CDR2 YNNKEL (reference sequence). With 4 bases removed from V and 1 base from J, the gap between germline ends came to 13 bases. The CDR3 runs 15 residues. The CDR3 sequence is CASSPSPSPNTEAFF. DNA for the CDR3: TGTGCCAGCAGCCCCTCTCCGTCCCCGAACACTGAAGCTTTCTTT.

In this sample, this clone turned up a few times. This rearrangement joins TRBV6-2 or TRBV6-3 to TRBJ2-7, with 7 bases that match TRBD1. CDR1 and CDR2 (germline): MNHEY, SVGEGT. With 5 bases clipped from V and 0 bases from J, the junction kept 4 bases outside the gene matches. CDR3 size: 14 residues. CDR3 DNA: TGTGCCAGCAGTAAGGGACAGAGCTCCTACGAGCAGTACTTC. As protein: CASSKGQSSYEQYF.

In its sample, this clone was seen once. This chain connects TRBV9 to TRBJ2-7, with 13 bases identical to TRBD2. With V trimmed by 0 bases and J by 3 bases, 3 bases remained unmatched. The V gene's germline CDR1 is SGDLS and CDR2 YYNGEE. The CDR3 length is 16 residues. The DNA for the CDR3 is TGTGCCAGCAGCGTAGACGGGACTAGCGGGGACTACGAGCAGTACTTC. Protein sequence: CASSVDGTSGDYEQYF.

This chain links TRBV11-3 with TRBJ2-3; D is unresolved. Trimming took off 0 bases at V and 6 bases at J, with 7 bases between the two ends. This CDR3 has 13 amino acids. CDR1 and CDR2 from the germline V gene are SGHNT and YENEEA. The CDR3 region has the DNA TGTGCCAGCAGCTTAGAGGTCCGGGATACGCAGTATTTT. Its protein is CASSLEVRDTQYF.

This rearrangement joins TRBV7-2 to TRBJ1-2; 9 bases fit TRBD1. The CDR3 runs to 15 residues. Germline V CDR1 and CDR2: SGHTA, FQGNSA. The V and J ends lost 5 bases and 4 bases, in that order; junction bases with no gene match: 8. The CDR3 nucleotides read TGTGCCAGCAGCGCGTCCGGGACAGGGCTCTATGGCTACACCTTC. Protein product: CASSASGTGLYGYTF.

Turning to this clone: Other DNA sequences in the sample encode the same CDR3. V and J are TRBV9 and TRBJ2-3; D unresolved. There are 15 residues in the CDR3. The germline V gene encodes CDR1 SGDLS and CDR2 YYNGEE. Trimming shortened V by 0 bases and J by 3 bases, and 11 bases separated the two germline ends. The CDR3 DNA follows: TGTGCCAGCAGCGTAGTCCCCCAAAATACAGATACGCAGTATTTT. Residues: CASSVVPQNTDTQYF. The full variable domain, in which reference TRBV9 and TRBJ2-3 provide the parts outside the CDR3, is DSGVTQTPKHLITATGQRVTLRCSPRSGDLSVYWYQQSLDQGLQFLIQYYNGEERAKGNILERFSAQQFPDLHSELNLSSLELGDSALYFCASSVVPQNTDTQYFGPGTRLTVL.

This rearrangement joins TRBV15 to TRBJ2-1; TRBD2 matches at 10 bases. Germline V gene sequence: CDR1 LNHNV, CDR2 YYDKDF (reference sequence). J was trimmed by 5 bases and V by 0 bases; bases with no gene match: 7. The length of the CDR3 is 17 residues. CDR3 loop: CATSRDTILAGDNEQFF. In DNA, the CDR3 is TGTGCCACCAGCAGAGATACGATTCTAGCGGGAGACAATGAGCAGTTCTTC.

The chain recombines TRBV28 with TRBJ1-3; a weak D match, TRBD1 (5 bases). With 4 bases removed from V and 1 base from J, the gap between germline ends came to 5 bases. The CDR3 loop spans 13 amino acids. Germline CDR1 reads MDHEN; CDR2 reads SYDVKM. CDR3 bases: TGTGCCAGCAGTTCAGGGTCTGGAAACACCATATATTTT. It codes for CASSSGSGNTIYF.

The V call is TRBV15, the J call TRBJ2-2; D not certain. Looked up from germline, CDR1 is LNHNV and CDR2 is YYDKDF (reference sequence). V was shortened by 1 base and J by 5 bases, with 2 bases between the two germline ends. The length of the CDR3 is 12 residues. CDR3 in amino acids: CATSRATGELFF. The CDR3 DNA follows: TGTGCCACCAGCAGAGCTACCGGGGAGCTGTTTTTT.

This chain links TRBV11-3 with TRBJ2-1, with D perhaps TRBD2 (6 bases). Looked up from germline, CDR1 is SGHNT and CDR2 is YENEEA. V was cut by 2 bases and J by 4 bases, with 12 bases left in between. This CDR3 spans 15 amino acids. CDR3 in amino acids: CASSLSRELYNEQFF. The CDR3 nucleotides are TGTGCCAGCAGCTTAAGCCGGGAGTTATACAATGAGCAGTTCTTC. Based on the CDR3 plus reference TRBV11-3 and TRBJ2-1, the full variable domain is EAGVVQSPRYKIIEKKQPVAFWCNPISGHNTLYWYLQNLGQGPELLIRYENEEAVDDSQLPKDRFSAERLKGVDSTLKIQPAELGDSAVYLCASSLSRELYNEQFFGPGTRLTVL.

The rearrangement joins TRBV6-6 to TRBJ2-7; 10 nucleotides match TRBD2. Trimming at V came to 5 bases and at J to 1 base, leaving 5 bases not matched to a gene. This CDR3 is 15 amino acids long. Looked up from germline, CDR1 is MNHNY and CDR2 is SVGAGI (reference sequence). DNA for the CDR3: TGTGCCAGCAGTCCCGAGCGGGGGGGATCCTACGAGCAGTACTTC. Translation: CASSPERGGSYEQYF.

The rearrangement joins TRBV7-2 to TRBJ2-5, with 7 bases that match TRBD2. J was trimmed by 6 bases and V by 3 bases; bases with no gene match: 13. CDR1 and CDR2 (germline): SGHTA, FQGNSA. The CDR3 consists of 16 residues. CDR3 DNA sequence: TGTGCCAGCAGCTTCCCCCCCGGCGGGAGCCCGAAGACCCAGTACTTC. This encodes CASSFPPGGSPKTQYF.

This chain joins TRBV6-2 or TRBV6-3 and TRBJ1-4; possibly TRBD1 for D (5 bases). From germline, CDR1 is MNHEY and CDR2 SVGEGT. Trimming removed 5 bases at V and 4 bases at J, with 8 bases between. CDR3 length equals 13 residues. This CDR3 reads CASSPRGNEKLFF. CDR3 sequence (DNA): TGTGCCAGCAGTCCGAGGGGTAATGAAAAACTGTTTTTT.

The chain has TRBV28 and TRBJ1-1; no reliable D call. V lost 8 bases, J lost 1 base, and 11 bases lay in between. Germline V gene data show CDR1 as MDHEN and CDR2 as SYDVKM. The CDR3 has 13 residues. In DNA form, the CDR3 reads TGTGCCAGCCTCCCCAGCCCGAACACTGAAGCTTTCTTT. Translated: CASLPSPNTEAFF.

This chain joins TRBV11-3 and TRBJ2-7; TRBD2 aligns across 8 bases. The CDR3 length is 15 residues. With 6 bases clipped from V and 3 bases from J, the junction kept 10 bases outside the gene matches. Germline V CDR1 and CDR2: SGHNT, YENEEA. Written as DNA, the CDR3 is TGTGCCAGCAGTCAAGGGGCGGGGGGCTTCTACGAGCAGTACTTC. Its protein product is CASSQGAGGFYEQYF.

This chain connects TRBV5-4 to TRBJ2-7; no reliable D call. V gave up 2 bases and J gave up 4 bases, with 13 bases separating them. CDR1 and CDR2 (germline): SGHNT, YYREEE (reference sequence). This CDR3 is built from 14 residues. The CDR3 spells CASSLDAAKYEQYF. CDR3 in DNA: TGTGCCAGCAGCTTAGATGCAGCTAAATACGAGCAGTACTTC.

Only a few counts were recorded for this clone. This chain joins TRBV5-1 and TRBJ2-3; 15 positions agree with TRBD2. The CDR3 contains 14 residues. V was clipped by 4 bases and J by 10 bases; unmatched bases: 4. CDR1 and CDR2 from the germline V gene are SGHRS and YFSETQ. DNA of the CDR3: TGCGCCAGCAGCGGGGGACTAGCGGGGGGCCCGCAGTATTTT. Translation gives CASSGGLAGGPQYF.

This clone was found many times. The chain uses TRBV6-1 and TRBJ2-7; D uncertain. The ends were cut back, 3 bases at V and 0 bases at J, with 12 bases in the middle. Looked up from germline, CDR1 is MNHNS and CDR2 is SASEGT. The CDR3 is 15 residues long. CDR3 loop: CASSDPQRSSYEQYF. CDR3 DNA: TGTGCCAGCAGTGACCCACAGAGGAGCTCCTACGAGCAGTACTTC.

The chain is built from TRBV19 and TRBJ1-5, with TRBD1 as a possible D gene (5 bases). The CDR3 sequence is 15 residues long. V dropped 7 bases and J dropped 6 bases, with 19 bases sitting between them. Germline lookup yields CDR1 LNHDA and CDR2 SQIVND (reference sequence). The CDR3 spells CASTPPGRGVQPQHF. The CDR3 coding sequence is TGTGCCAGTACCCCGCCTGGGAGGGGCGTTCAGCCCCAGCATTTT. The complete variable domain, with remaining parts taken from reference TRBV19 and TRBJ1-5, reads DGGITQSPKYLFRKEGQNVTLSCEQNLNHDAMYWYRQDPGQGLRLIYYSQIVNDFQKGDIAEGYSVSREKKESFPLTVTSAQKNPTAFYLCASTPPGRGVQPQHFGDGTRLSIL.

The chain links TRBV28 to TRBJ2-1; maybe TRBD1 (5 bases). Germline V gene data show CDR1 as MDHEN and CDR2 as SYDVKM. CDR3 length: 12 residues. Trimming stripped 2 bases from V and 8 bases from J, with 7 bases between. This chain's CDR3 is CASSLKGHEQFF. The CDR3 DNA is TGTGCCAGCAGTTTAAAGGGGCATGAGCAGTTCTTC.

The V gene is TRBV11-2, the J gene TRBJ1-1; weak D call: TRBD1 (5 bases). V gave up 5 bases and J gave up 1 base, with 17 bases separating them. CDR1 and CDR2 from the germline V gene are SGHAT and FQNNGV. The CDR3 consists of 16 residues. The CDR3 nucleotides are TGTGCCAGCAGCCGTGGGGGGATTATACCGAACACTGAAGCTTTCTTT. Amino acids: CASSRGGIIPNTEAFF.